The text below deals with one TCR beta chain. Ten or more counts support this clonotype. Its antigen is currently not known. No per-base quality is available; no much larger clone lies one base away. The junction carries 16 bases between V and J, which are trimmed by 7 bases and 0 bases respectively. The CDR3 goes from the cysteine to the phenylalanine over 15 residues. Only the CDR3 portion is preserved as DNA: 45 bases, with reading frame beginning at the first base. From a lookup of the germline V gene, CDR1 and CDR2 are SGHTA and FQGNSA. The source of the sample is a study of read filtering for tumor transcriptome and immune sequencing (dated by TCRdb to between 2020 and 2021). Context from the whole study: The cohort had 17 male and 15 or so female patients with a mean age of roughly 62 years, ranging from 47 to 80. After DNase treatment, whole-transcriptome libraries were prepared with the TruSeq RNA Access Library Prep Kit. Under revised international staging, 8 or 9 patients fell into R-ISS I, 15 or so into R-ISS II and over five into R-ISS III. Per sample, about 4.05 to 10.27 million TCR-region mapped reads were obtained with IR-seq, compared with only about 80 to 1,400 with RNA-seq. TCR repertoires obtained by targeted immune repertoire sequencing and by bulk whole-transcriptome sequencing performed on the same bone marrow samples were compared. One main goal was a read-filtering strategy for immune repertoire data, in particular deciding whether clonotypes backed by only one read should be removed.

TCR libraries were built from roughly 370 ng RNA with the Immunoverse kit, using molecular barcoded adaptors covering alpha/delta and beta/gamma chains. The same RNA used for transcriptome sequencing was used for TCR library preparation. Sequencing of TCR libraries was carried out on an Illumina HiSeq 4000 with 2 x 150 cycles. Per the source publication's procedure: MiXCR aligned TCR reads to human V, D, J and C references and assembled the aligned reads into CDR3 clonotypes, with quality filtering and error correction included. The tcR package in R was used for analysis of clonotype counts and gene usage diversity. For inspection of raw mapping reads, RNA-seq reads were mapped by STAR aligner version 2.5.3a onto GRCh37 of the human genome. IR-seq fastq files were randomly downsampled with Seqtk 1.3 to test the effect of sequencing depth on detected clonotypes. In-frame beta chains were kept once TCRdb had trimmed the public reads at Q25 with fastp and called clones with MiXCR. Every entry covers one CDR3 protein and lists the most common genes and DNA from its rows. None of the V and J calls come from the authors' own analysis; TCRdb made them. The sample contains tens of thousands of distinct CDR3 sequences, 20% to 25% of them found a single time. The top ten clones comprise 17% of the sample.

Each patient had bone marrow sampled at the time of active disease. Ficoll-Hypaque density gradient centrifugation was used to isolate bone marrow mononuclear cells. Myeloma plasma cells were removed and CD138-negative cells were collected by negative selection after labeling with CD138 magnetic microbeads on a MACS separator. Flow cytometry with CD138 antibodies on an Attune NxT was used to check how pure the isolated cells were. Total RNA was extracted with TRIzol reagent and quantified with a NanoDrop spectrophotometer. Paired RNA-seq and IR-seq were performed on the CD138-negative bone marrow sample of each patient. Paper-wide results and their limitations: The sorted CD138-negative fraction was a mixed bone marrow immune population, not purified T cells. Removing single-read clonotypes increased the correlation between IR-seq and RNA-seq shared clonotype proportions. IR-seq captured clonotypes at much higher depth and more reliably than RNA-seq, and smaller IR-seq throughput sufficed to identify most shared clonotypes. Single-read clonotypes made up around 82% of clonotypes but only about 3.5% of total reads in IR-seq, compared with around 70% of clonotypes and 35% to 45% of reads in RNA-seq.

The chain was built from TRBV7-2 and TRBJ2-7, with a tentative D call of TRBD1 or TRBD2, each matching 5 bases. This clonotype was obtained from a donor at least 40 years old with multiple myeloma. Sequenced input: a population of CD138-negative cells sorted from bone marrow. The label giving this sample's cell subset or site can be read as: bone marrow mononuclear cells depleted of CD138+ plasma/myeloma cells by negative magnetic selection. The nucleotide sequence is given as TGTGCCAGCACCAGAGAGGGACGTCGCTCCTACGAGCAGTACTTC. This codes for CASTREGRRSYEQYF.